This TCR beta chain is from a study of memory CD4+ T cells and cytomegalovirus serostatus (dated by TCRdb to between 2018 and 2021). As for the study more broadly: A total of roughly 33 healthy Belgian adults, of whom 9 were CMV seropositive and approximately 24 were CMV seronegative, were included in the cohort. CD4+ memory TCRbeta repertoires of a Belgian cohort with known cytomegalovirus serostatus were sequenced in order to replicate a published TCR-based CMV serostatus classifier.

After removal of 3 bases from V and 5 bases from J, the junction retains 12 bases not matched to a gene. The CDR3 has 16 amino acids, counting the end cysteine and phenylalanine. Only CDR3 DNA remains: 48 bases, in frame from the first base. CDR1 MNHNS and CDR2 SASEGT were looked up in the germline V gene. For this clone: Its binding antigen is unknown. Base qualities are missing; no much larger clone stands one base away.

A FACSAria II was used to sort memory CD4+ T cells, defined as single viable CD3+CD4+CD8-CD45RO+ cells. To determine CMV serostatus, a Roche Elecsys assay was used that detects serum IgG against CMV pp150, pp28, p38 and p52. Following thawing, total CD4+ T cells were enriched through positive selection using CD4 magnetic microbeads. The samples came from a different study that was designed specifically to examine the CD4+ T cell memory repertoire. Peripheral blood mononuclear cells were isolated and cryopreserved according to standard operating procedures, and serum was stored at -80 degrees C. The staining relied on CD3-PerCP (BW264/56), CD4-APC (RPA-T4), CD45RO-PE (UCHT1) and CD8-Pacific Orange (3B5) antibodies, and Sytox blue was used to exclude non-viable cells. Summary of the overall study and its limitations: CMV serostatus prediction reached a median bootstrapped AUC of 0.95 with the original framework and 0.91 with a US-trained random forest. Among the roughly 160 previously reported CMV-associated TCRbeta sequences, some 70 showed up in the CD4+ memory repertoires, with each one found in between one and five individuals. Only CD4+CD45RO+ memory cells were sequenced, in contrast to the original study, in which naive and memory CD4+ and CD8+ populations were covered. The results were interpreted as suggesting that the CMV-associated TCR signature is largely present in the CD4+ memory repertoire. On the Belgian cohort, the classifier based on the original framework reached a median bootstrapped AUC of approximately 0.95, with a 95% CI of 0.76-1.00.

Genomic DNA was extracted from sorted cells with the Quick-DNA Microprep Kit. Amplification of TCRbeta DNA was done with the immunoSEQ hsTCRbeta kit, following the protocol from the manufacturer. An Illumina MiSeq instrument was used to sequence the TCRbeta libraries. Regarding the original processing steps: Once out-of-frame sequences had been removed, 2,204,828 distinct TCRbeta sequences were left, which works out to an average of roughly 64,000 per individual. Each individual was scored using the number of some 160 previously reported CMV-associated TCRbeta sequences that the individual carried and the total number of productive distinct TCRbeta sequences. A beta-binomial model was reimplemented in Python, and random forests from scikit-learn, run with default parameters, were trained on data from the US cohort. Classifier performance on the Belgian cohort was reported as the median AUC with percentile confidence intervals calculated over 10,000 bootstrap iterations. TCRdb took over this immuneACCESS table, retaining in-frame rearrangements with V and J assigned. Such tables are incomplete; in checked studies, under half of the missing clones stem from an unresolved V gene, and the remainder is unexplained. V and J calls and clone size follow that table, whereas D and trimming were derived from the DNA. The table for this sample lists 40,000 to 55,000 clones; less than 85% of them were counted only once. Approximately 1.9% of the sample is taken by the ten largest.

The chain is made from TRBV6-1 and TRBJ2-5; TRBD2 fits 7 bases in the junction. Source material: memory CD4+ T cells from blood. The TCR sequence derives from an adult in good health and CMV-seronegative. The nucleotide sequence is TGTGCCAGCAGTGATCCCGGGCTAGCGGTGGGGGAGACCCAGTACTTC. This encodes CASSDPGLAVGETQYF.